This entry lists 31 T cell receptor beta chains sequenced from one sample in a study of regulatory T cells in long-lasting Graves disease. Investigators prepared the TCR beta libraries by applying iRepertoire HTBI primers and Arm-PCR of CDR3 regions. MiXCR, run by TCRdb on the multiplex PCR reads, gives a single entry per CDR3 protein. The sample has approximately 440,000 distinct CDR3 sequences, about a quarter seen once. Documented time point: persistent/refractory GD, antithyroid drugs over 5 years with positive TRAb. RNA isolated from PBMCs was used to make the TCR library. Source: peripheral blood mononuclear cells (PBMCs), taken when the disease was refractory, from a patient treated with antithyroid drugs. The receptors were sampled from a female donor with Graves disease.

This chain uses TRBV7-2 with TRBJ2-6; D gene unclear. The CDR3 consists of 17 residues. V was cut by 7 bases and J by 1 base, with 17 bases left in between. Germline CDR1 and CDR2: SGHTA and FQGNSA. CDR3 in DNA: TGTGCCAGCATCGTCGGTCCTCGTGGATCTGGGGCCAACGTCCTGACTTTC. Its translation: CASIVGPRGSGANVLTF.

This clonotype was observed a few times. This sequence joins TRBV30 and TRBJ2-7; D is ambiguous. This CDR3 contains 13 residues. Germline V CDR1 and CDR2: GTSNPN, SVGIG (reference sequence). Trimming stripped 0 bases from V and 3 bases from J, with 9 bases between. The CDR3 sequence is CAWSVRIDYEQYF. CDR3 nucleotide sequence: TGTGCCTGGAGTGTCCGTATTGACTACGAGCAGTACTTC.

The rearrangement uses TRBV3-1 and TRBJ2-3; 10 bases are shared with TRBD2. This CDR3 has 15 amino acids. With 3 bases clipped from V and 6 bases from J, the junction kept 6 bases outside the gene matches. Per the germline V gene, CDR1 is LGHDT and CDR2 is YNNKEL (reference sequence). The CDR3 sequence is CASSQSGRVEDTQYF. The CDR3 DNA is TGTGCCAGCAGCCAGAGCGGGAGGGTGGAGGATACGCAGTATTTT.

This clonotype has at least ten counts. J is TRBJ2-2 and V is TRBV12-3 or TRBV12-4; D not resolved. The germline V and J ends were trimmed by 11 bases and 1 base, with 14 bases remaining between them. CDR3 length: 14 residues. The CDR3 loop is CAAGRNLNTGELFF. As DNA, the CDR3 is TGTGCCGCAGGTCGGAACCTGAACACCGGGGAGCTGTTTTTT.

This clonotype has ten or more counts. The CDR3 sequence is CASSLGDRRDQPQHF. The CDR3 nucleotides read TGTGCCAGCAGTTTAGGTGACAGACGAGATCAGCCCCAGCATTTT. The V and J genes are TRBV12-3 or TRBV12-4 and TRBJ1-5, with D possibly TRBD1 on 5 matching bases. The CDR3 runs to 15 residues. V was trimmed by 1 base and J by 5 bases, leaving 12 bases between them.

This rearrangement joins TRBV19 to TRBJ2-1, with D maybe TRBD2 (6 bases). The CDR3 spans 14 residues. Germline-derived CDR1 and CDR2 are LNHDA and SQIVND (reference sequence). The ends were cut back, 6 bases at V and 4 bases at J, with 13 bases in the middle. CDR3 nucleotide sequence: TGTGCCAGTAGCCGCGGGGTCACGTACAATGAGCAGTTCTTC. This gives the protein CASSRGVTYNEQFF. Variable domain in full (rest from reference TRBV19 and TRBJ2-1): DGGITQSPKYLFRKEGQNVTLSCEQNLNHDAMYWYRQDPGQGLRLIYYSQIVNDFQKGDIAEGYSVSREKKESFPLTVTSAQKNPTAFYLCASSRGVTYNEQFFGPGTRLTVL.

This clonotype was detected ten times or more. The rearrangement links TRBV29-1 to TRBJ1-2, with a tentative D call TRBD1 (6 bases). The V gene's germline CDR1 is SQVTM and CDR2 ANQGSEA. Trimming cost V 4 bases and J 4 bases, with 19 bases left between them. CDR3 length: 15 residues. CDR3 loop: CSVVGAKGPSYGYTF. Written as DNA, the CDR3 is TGCAGCGTTGTGGGGGCGAAAGGACCCTCCTATGGCTACACCTTC.

J is TRBJ2-7 and V is TRBV3-1; TRBD2 might be the D (6 bases). The germline V gene encodes CDR1 LGHDT and CDR2 YNNKEL (reference sequence). The CDR3 loop spans 15 amino acids. The V gene lost 4 bases and the J gene lost 2 bases, with 15 bases spanning the gap. The CDR3 nucleotides read TGTGCCAGCAGCCGGGGGACTGAAATAACCTACGAGCAGTACTTC. Its protein is CASSRGTEITYEQYF.

In its sample, this clonotype was seen a few times. The CDR3 here is CASSRTPGTGGYGTEAFF. DNA for the CDR3: TGTGCCAGCAGCCGCACCCCCGGGACAGGGGGGTACGGCACTGAAGCTTTCTTT. The rearrangement uses TRBV2 and TRBJ1-1; 11 bases are a match to TRBD1. This CDR3 spans 18 amino acids. Per germline, CDR1 SNHLY and CDR2 FYNNEI. V shed 6 bases, J shed 4 bases, and the junction held 16 bases outside the gene matches.

This clonotype was recorded at least ten times. The chain uses TRBV6-5 and TRBJ1-2, with 10 bases matching TRBD1. J gave up 10 bases and V 1 base, and 3 bases lay outside the gene matches. The CDR3 is 13 amino acids. CDR1 MNHEY and CDR2 SVGAGI come from the germline V gene. CDR3 amino acids: CASSYWGTGDYTF. Written as DNA, the CDR3 is TGTGCCAGCAGTTACTGGGGGACAGGGGACTACACCTTC.

In its sample, this clonotype was seen a few times. The V gene is TRBV28, the J gene TRBJ2-1; TRBD1 matches 8 bases. The CDR3 runs to 13 residues. Germline V gives CDR1 MDHEN, CDR2 SYDVKM. Trimming took 7 bases from V and 9 from J; bases not matched to a gene: 8. This chain's CDR3 is CASIRTGTVEQFF. The CDR3 DNA is TGTGCCAGCATTCGGACAGGGACGGTTGAGCAGTTCTTC.

V is TRBV5-1 and J is TRBJ2-4; no definite D call. The germline V gene has CDR1 SGHRS and CDR2 YFSETQ. V was clipped by 2 bases and J by 6 bases, with 9 bases between them. The CDR3 runs 13 residues. CDR3 bases: TGCGCCAGCAGCTTAGATCTCGGAAACATTCAGTACTTC. This encodes CASSLDLGNIQYF.

The chain recombines TRBV28 with TRBJ1-1; D not resolved. Trimming took off 3 bases at V and 5 bases at J, with 16 bases between the two ends. This CDR3 is built from 15 residues. Germline V CDR1 and CDR2: MDHEN, SYDVKM. CDR3 amino acids: CASSLPFERLTEAFF. As DNA, the CDR3 is TGTGCCAGCAGTTTGCCCTTCGAGAGACTAACTGAAGCTTTCTTT.

This clonotype was seen many times. The chain employs TRBV20-1 and TRBJ1-1; the D gene is possibly TRBD1 (6 bases). The CDR3 has 13 residues. With 5 bases removed from V and 1 base from J, the gap between germline ends came to 11 bases. Germline V gene sequence: CDR1 DFQATT, CDR2 SNEGSKA (reference sequence). CDR3 residues: CSARGTPNTEAFF. CDR3 bases: TGCAGTGCTCGGGGGACACCGAACACTGAAGCTTTCTTT.

This clonotype was counted only a few times. The chain carries TRBV20-1 and TRBJ2-2, with TRBD2 as a possible D gene (5 bases). V was pared by 3 bases and J by 0 bases, with 14 bases between. Germline values: CDR1 DFQATT, CDR2 SNEGSKA (reference sequence). The CDR3 extends over 16 amino acids. The CDR3 DNA reads as TGCAGTGCTAGTAGAGGAGGCGCATCGAACACCGGGGAGCTGTTTTTT. It yields the protein CSASRGGASNTGELFF.

This clonotype occurred many times. This chain uses TRBV2 with TRBJ2-5; the D gene could be TRBD1 or TRBD2 (5 bases each). Trimming removed 4 bases at V and 5 bases at J, with 23 bases between. The CDR3 is 17 residues long. Germline CDR1 reads SNHLY; CDR2 reads FYNNEI. The DNA of the CDR3 is TGTGCCAGCAGTGGTTTTGGGCAGGGACCTACCAGGGAGACCCAGTACTTC. This translates into CASSGFGQGPTRETQYF.

In regard to this clonotype: Because the CDR3 is missing its conserved closing phenylalanine or tryptophan, this is likely a read error. The V and J genes are TRBV19 and TRBJ1-1; a weak D match, TRBD1 (5 bases). This CDR3 is built from 15 residues. The germline V gene encodes CDR1 LNHDA and CDR2 SQIVND (reference sequence). V lost 5 bases to trimming and J lost 1 base, with 14 bases between them. The CDR3 reads CASSGRGWGNTEAFL. DNA of the CDR3: TGTGCCAGTAGTGGGAGGGGCTGGGGGAACACTGAAGCTTTCCTT.

This clonotype was picked up a small number of times. At one end the junction does not follow the germline gene, possibly because of a read error. The V and J genes are TRBV6-2 or TRBV6-3 and TRBJ2-7; 8 bases are shared with TRBD2. The CDR3 covers 13 residues. Germline V gene data show CDR1 as MNHEY and CDR2 as SVGEGT. DNA of the CDR3: TGTGCCAGCAGCGGGGGGAGGAGCGGGAGTATGAACTTC. This encodes CASSGGRSGSMNF.

The chain carries TRBV27 and TRBJ2-7; maybe TRBD2 (7 bases). The CDR3 contains 16 residues. Deletions cut 0 bases from V and 4 bases from J, with 16 bases between. Germline V CDR1 and CDR2: MNHEY, SMNVEV (reference sequence). The CDR3 protein is CASSLSGGAGPYEQYF. The CDR3, as DNA: TGTGCCAGCAGTTTATCGGGGGGGGCGGGACCTTACGAGCAGTACTTC.

The chain recombines TRBV4-3 with TRBJ1-1; the D gene is possibly TRBD1 (6 bases). V gave up 0 bases and J gave up 4 bases, with 12 bases separating them. The CDR3 sequence is 15 residues long. Germline V CDR1 and CDR2: LGHNA, YSLEER. The CDR3 DNA reads TGCGCCAGCAGCCAAGATCCGAGCAGGGGCACTGAAGCTTTCTTT. Amino acid sequence: CASSQDPSRGTEAFF.

Only a few counts were recorded for this clonotype. The J gene is TRBJ1-2, the V gene TRBV9; D uncertain. Germline assignment: CDR1 SGDLS and CDR2 YYNGEE. Trimming removed 0 bases from V and 3 bases from J, with 15 bases in between. The CDR3 is made up of 16 amino acids. The DNA of the CDR3 is TGTGCCAGCAGCGTAGAAGGCACATCCTTCGACTATGGCTACACCTTC. Protein sequence: CASSVEGTSFDYGYTF.

This clonotype was found many times. The chain couples TRBV27 to TRBJ1-2, with 8 bases matching TRBD1. CDR3 size: 15 residues. Germline lookup yields CDR1 MNHEY and CDR2 SMNVEV (reference sequence). V trimming: 6 bases; J trimming: 5 bases; junction bases outside the gene matches: 11. The CDR3, as DNA: TGTGCCAGCAGCATACTAGCAGGGGGCGGATATGGCTACACCTTC. Its protein is CASSILAGGGYGYTF.

V usage is TRBV6-1 and J usage is TRBJ2-2; 14 bases align to TRBD2. Germline CDR1 reads MNHNS; CDR2 reads SASEGT. V shed 8 bases and J 3 bases; nucleotides not matched to a gene: 11. The CDR3 extends over 18 amino acids. CDR3 amino acids: CASRPGTSGSGYTGELFF. As DNA, the CDR3 is TGTGCCAGCCGACCGGGGACTAGCGGGAGTGGGTACACCGGGGAGCTGTTTTTT.

The chain uses TRBV6-2 or TRBV6-3 and TRBJ2-7, with 9 bases that match TRBD1. With V trimmed by 2 bases and J by 2 bases, 10 bases remained unmatched. The CDR3 sequence is 17 residues long. Germline V gene lookup returns CDR1 MNHEY and CDR2 SVGEGT. CDR3 residues: CASSYHGQGTPPYEQYF. The CDR3, as DNA: TGTGCCAGCAGTTACCACGGACAGGGGACCCCTCCCTACGAGCAGTACTTC.

This chain joins TRBV28 and TRBJ2-5; the D gene is possibly TRBD2 (6 bases). This CDR3 spans 17 amino acids. Germline loops: CDR1 MDHEN, CDR2 SYDVKM. The germline V and J ends were trimmed by 4 bases and 2 bases, with 20 bases remaining between them. The CDR3 DNA sequence: TGTGCCAGCAGTTACCATCGATCCGGGGGTCTACAAGAGACCCAGTACTTC. Protein: CASSYHRSGGLQETQYF.

In its sample, this clonotype was seen many times. The rearrangement joins TRBV29-1 to TRBJ1-1; D is undetermined. This CDR3 contains 10 residues. V was shortened by 7 bases and J by 8 bases, with 11 bases between the two germline ends. CDR1 SQVTM and CDR2 ANQGSEA come from the germline V gene. The CDR3 DNA reads as TGCAGCGCCCACACGGTAGAAGCTTTCTTT. As protein: CSAHTVEAFF.

The rearrangement joins TRBV5-1 to TRBJ2-7; D might be TRBD2 (5 bases). Germline assignment: CDR1 SGHRS and CDR2 YFSETQ. The CDR3 contains 16 residues. V lost 0 bases and J lost 0, with 13 bases in between. Here the CDR3 DNA reads TGCGCCAGCAGCTTGGCGGCACTGAGGGACTCCTACGAGCAGTACTTC. Its translation is CASSLAALRDSYEQYF.

With regard to this clonotype: A read error may be the cause here, since a much bigger clone is one base away. J is TRBJ1-1 and V is TRBV2; D is unclear. The CDR3 loop spans 13 amino acids. Germline V gene lookup returns CDR1 SNHLY and CDR2 FYNNEI. Trimming shortened V by 9 bases and J by 12 bases, and 23 bases separated the two germline ends. DNA for the CDR3: TGTGCCAGTAAAATTAATTCCCCCGACCGGACTTTCTTT. Protein sequence: CASKINSPDRTFF.

On this clonotype itself: With a much larger clone just one base away, this may be a read error. The conserved closing phenylalanine or tryptophan is absent in this CDR3, likely reflecting a read error. The chain uses TRBV28 and TRBJ1-1; the D is unclear. Trimming took off 6 bases at V and 4 bases at J, with 9 bases between the two ends. Germline CDR1 is MDHEN and CDR2 is SYDVKM. The CDR3 loop spans 12 amino acids. The CDR3 DNA follows: TGTGCCAGCAGCCCCCCCGCCACTGAAGCTTTCCTT. This translates into CASSPPATEAFL.

This clonotype was seen at least ten times. The chain has TRBV27 and TRBJ2-5; 7 bases match TRBD2. After removal of 5 bases from V and 3 bases from J, the junction contained 6 bases not matched to a gene. This CDR3 is 14 amino acids long. Germline V gene lookup returns CDR1 MNHEY and CDR2 SMNVEV (reference sequence). The CDR3: CASSPVGGEETQYF. Here the CDR3 DNA reads TGTGCCAGCAGTCCCGTGGGAGGGGAAGAGACCCAGTACTTC.

Concerning this clonotype itself: A much larger clone differs from this one at a single base, so this may be a read error. The V and J genes are TRBV28 and TRBJ1-4, with a possible D match to TRBD1 (5 bases). The CDR3 consists of 13 residues. Per the germline V gene, CDR1 is MDHEN and CDR2 is SYDVKM. With 3 bases removed from V and 14 bases from J, the gap between germline ends came to 16 bases. The CDR3 loop is CASSFAGDGNLFF. CDR3 bases: TGTGCCAGCAGTTTCGCGGGGGACGGAAACCTGTTTTTT. Full variable domain (remainder filled in from reference TRBV28 and TRBJ1-4): DVKVTQSSRYLVKRTGEKVFLECVQDMDHENMFWYRQDPGLGLRLIYFSYDVKMKEKGDIPEGYSVSREKKERFSLILESASTNQTSMYLCASSFAGDGNLFFGSGTQLSVL.